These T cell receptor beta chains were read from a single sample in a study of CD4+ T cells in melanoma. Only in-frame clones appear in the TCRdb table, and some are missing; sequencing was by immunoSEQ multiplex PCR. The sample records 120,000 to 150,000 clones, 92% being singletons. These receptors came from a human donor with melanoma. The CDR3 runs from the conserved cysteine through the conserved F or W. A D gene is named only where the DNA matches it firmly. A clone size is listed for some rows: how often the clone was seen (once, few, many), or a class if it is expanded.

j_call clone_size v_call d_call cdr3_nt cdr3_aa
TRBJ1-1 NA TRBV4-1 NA TGCGCCAGCAGCCAAGTTCGAGGACTTAGGGAGGGTACAGACACTGAAGCTTTCTTT CASSQVRGLREGTDTEAFF
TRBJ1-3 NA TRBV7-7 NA TGTGCTAGCAGCTTTTCCTCGCGGGACACCATATATTTT CASSFSSRDTIYF
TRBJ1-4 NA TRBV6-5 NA TGTGCCAGCAGTCTTGGGTCGGGAAATAATGAAAAACTGTTTTTT CASSLGSGNNEKLFF
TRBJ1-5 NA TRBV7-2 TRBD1 TGTGCCAGCAGCTTAGCAGGGGGCCCGAATCAGCCCCAGCATTTT CASSLAGGPNQPQHF
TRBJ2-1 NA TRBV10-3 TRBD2 TGTGCCATCAGTGAGTCATTTACTAGCGGGGGGCCAATGAATGAGCAGTTCTTC CAISESFTSGGPMNEQFF
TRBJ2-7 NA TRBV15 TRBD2 TGTGCCACCAGCAAAGGCGGGGGGGCCTACGAGCAGTACTTC CATSKGGGAYEQYF
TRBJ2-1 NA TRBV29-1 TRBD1 TGCAGCGTTGAAGATCTTACCAGGGGGCGAGAAGGTGAGCAGTTCTTC CSVEDLTRGREGEQFF
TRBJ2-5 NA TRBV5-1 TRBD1 TGCGCCAGCAGCTTGATCCTGGGACAGCAAGAGACCCAGTACTTC CASSLILGQQETQYF
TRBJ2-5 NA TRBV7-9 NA TGTGCCAGCAGCTTAGCGGGCGGGGAGACCCAGTACTTC CASSLAGGETQYF
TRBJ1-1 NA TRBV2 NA TGTGCCAGCAGTGGACCAGGGGACACTGAAGCTTTCTTT CASSGPGDTEAFF
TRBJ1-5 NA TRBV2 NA TGTGCCAGCCACCGAGACAGTGTCAATCAGCCCCAGCATTTT CASHRDSVNQPQHF
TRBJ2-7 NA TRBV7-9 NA TGTGCCAGCAGCTTGGGGCCGGCGCCCGGTGGCGAGCAGTACTTC CASSLGPAPGGEQYF
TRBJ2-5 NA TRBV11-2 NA TGTGCCAGCAGCTTAAAGAGGGAGACCCAGTACTTC CASSLKRETQYF
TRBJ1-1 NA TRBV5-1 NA TGCGCCAGCAGCTTGAGGGCAGGGAGTGAAGCTTTCTTT CASSLRAGSEAFF
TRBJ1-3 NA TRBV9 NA TGTGCCAGCAGTGGTAGGCCCATCATCTCTGGAAACACCATATATTTT CASSGRPIISGNTIYF
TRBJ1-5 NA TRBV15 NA TGTGCCACCAGCGGAGGGCAAAATCAGCCCCAGCATTTT CATSGGQNQPQHF
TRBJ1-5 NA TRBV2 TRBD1 TGTGCCAGCAGCGCGAGGGGGCGAGTTGGTCAGCCCCAGCATTTT CASSARGRVGQPQHF
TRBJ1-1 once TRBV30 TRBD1 TGTGCCTCCCTCGGGGACAGGGGTCTAACTGAAGCTTTCTTT CASLGDRGLTEAFF
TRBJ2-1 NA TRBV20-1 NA TGCAGGGCGGGGGCCCTAGGGGGGCAGTTCTTC CRAGALGGQFF
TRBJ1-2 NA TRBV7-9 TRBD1 TGTGCCAGCAGCTACCCAGGGGGAATTGCCACTTTTAGGATCCACTTC CASSYPGGIATFRIHF